This T cell receptor (beta chain) was retrieved from a study of multiple sclerosis patients with progressive multifocal leukoencephalopathy (dated by TCRdb to between 2018 and 2020). Study-level background: Peripheral T and B cells were examined in MS patients who developed PML (4 under natalizumab, 1 after alemtuzumab) and in treated patients who did not develop PML. The goal of the study was to detect any JC virus-specific or public T-cell expansions that arose at the time of PML onset. Two patients on natalizumab who later developed PML were tracked over time from before therapy, through 6 and 12 months, up to PML onset. What the study reported, not specific to this receptor: Analysis was limited to peripheral blood, even though cerebrospinal fluid or brain lymphocytes might be more informative for natalizumab-associated PML. No common TRBV or TRBJ gene usage or preferential TRBV-TRBJ pairings were detected when PML developed. TRB clones with frequency above 0.5% were observed only in PML patients, but the clones expanded at PML onset were found to be already present before and during natalizumab therapy. In most PML patients, lower normalized Shannon entropy suggested less diverse TRB repertoires, while the natalizumab-treated controls had values close to 1. Because the cohort was small and descriptive, it remained unclear whether the findings reflect JC virus infection or general immunocompromise.

Relative to germline, V is missing 5 bases and J is missing 5 bases, with 7 bases of the junction outside any gene match. The CDR3 contains 15 residues, cysteine and phenylalanine counted. The entry retains the CDR3 DNA only, 45 bases that are in frame from base 1. CDR1 and CDR2 were assigned from the germline V gene as SGHTA and FQGTGA. Interpreted using the paper, the time point label stands for: approximately 12 months of natalizumab therapy. The meaning of the sample's treatment or condition label: on natalizumab therapy at sampling. Five natalizumab-treated MS patients who did not develop PML were used as controls and were sampled longitudinally. All listed patients had previously received interferon beta, and all PML patients were female. At 6 and 12 months of natalizumab therapy, T1 and T2 blood samples were collected, respectively. Ficoll-Hypaque density gradient centrifugation was used to isolate peripheral blood mononuclear cells.

For this clone: Its specific antigen is unknown. The record has no base qualities; no much larger clone is one base away.

Amplification of TRB CDR3 regions from genomic DNA was performed at survey-level depth using the immunoSEQ two-step multiplex PCR. Synthetic inline TR CDR3 controls covering all V-J pairings were spiked into each PCR to estimate template counts and remove amplification bias. Reads were processed so that amplification and sequencing bias were reduced, and quantification was performed against synthetic TR CDR3 analogs. In the original analysis: In ImmunoSEQ Analyzer, raw data were processed so that out-of-frame sequences and CDR3s with stop codons were removed, with gene names following IMGT nomenclature. Repertoire diversity was summarized as normalized Shannon entropy, defined as 1 minus Pielou's evenness. TRB sequences were considered identical only when V gene, J gene and CDR3 were shared. Public PML clonotypes were CDR3s found in two or more PML-onset samples but not found earlier, in controls, or in public databases. Positional CDR3 amino acid composition was analyzed in Skylign with the observed count method. TCRdb carries this immuneACCESS record with in-frame sequences only. Its versions omit some clonotypes, under half of them owing to an unresolved V gene in the studies checked, with the rest unexplained. V, J and clone size are taken as reported in that table, and D and trimming were inferred from the DNA itself. The sample table lists some 25,000 clones, about 91% of them with a count of one. 2% to 2.5% of the sample is held by the ten biggest clonotypes.

The sequencing here drew on PBMCs, taken from a patient treated with natalizumab. The sequence derives from a man under 40 with multiple sclerosis. The chain was built from TRBV7-3 and TRBJ2-2; the central 8 bases match TRBD1. Here is the DNA: TGTGCCAGCAGCCCAAGCAGGGGGCGGACCGGGGAGCTGTTTTTT. Its protein product is CASSPSRGRTGELFF.